The clone carrying this T cell receptor (beta chain) showed up just once. This entry is derived from a study of blood T cell repertoires in COVID-19. At the level of the study: The United States, Italy and Spain provided the acute and convalescent COVID-19 samples. T cells, B-cell-depleted T cells, or PBMCs provided the cDNA or gDNA that served as material.

V gave up 6 bases and J gave up 4 bases; unmatched junction bases: 5. The V gene's germline CDR1 is SEHNR and CDR2 FQNEAQ (reference sequence). The CDR3 length is 13 residues. Original handling: Amplification with reference gene primers provided the estimates of nucleated cell counts. Libraries were prepared by immunoSEQ multiplex PCR; TCRdb keeps only in-frame clonotypes and omits some of them. V, J and clone size reflect that table, while D and trimming were determined from the DNA. The table lists around 300,000 clones, approximately 83% of them singletons. This sequence was found in a woman in her 70s with acute or convalescent COVID-19. The chain combines TRBV7-9 with TRBJ1-1; 7 bases are shared with TRBD1. The specimen was peripheral blood. CDR3 DNA: TGTGCCAGCAGTTCCAGGGGGTTCACTGAAGCTTTCTTT. Translating gives CASSSRGFTEAFF.